The T cell receptor (beta chain) described here comes from a study of blood T cell repertoires in COVID-19. Cohorts were based on clinical histories the participants reported. Sequenced by immunoSEQ multiplex PCR; TCRdb stores in-frame clones only, minus some. The sample consists of some 180,000 clones, over 70% of them appearing once. The germline CDR1 and CDR2 sequences are MNHNY and SVGAGI (reference sequence). V gave up 5 bases and J gave up 6 bases; unmatched junction bases: 2. The CDR3 length is 13 residues. The chain joins TRBV6-6 to TRBJ1-1; TRBD1 matches at 11 bases. This TCR came from a man in his fifties or sixties who had been exposed to COVID-19. Material for sequencing was PBMCs or T cells enriched from blood (not recorded which). In DNA form, the CDR3 reads TGTGCCAGCAGTAGGGACAGGGGGGCTGAAGCTTTCTTT. Residues: CASSRDRGAEAFF.